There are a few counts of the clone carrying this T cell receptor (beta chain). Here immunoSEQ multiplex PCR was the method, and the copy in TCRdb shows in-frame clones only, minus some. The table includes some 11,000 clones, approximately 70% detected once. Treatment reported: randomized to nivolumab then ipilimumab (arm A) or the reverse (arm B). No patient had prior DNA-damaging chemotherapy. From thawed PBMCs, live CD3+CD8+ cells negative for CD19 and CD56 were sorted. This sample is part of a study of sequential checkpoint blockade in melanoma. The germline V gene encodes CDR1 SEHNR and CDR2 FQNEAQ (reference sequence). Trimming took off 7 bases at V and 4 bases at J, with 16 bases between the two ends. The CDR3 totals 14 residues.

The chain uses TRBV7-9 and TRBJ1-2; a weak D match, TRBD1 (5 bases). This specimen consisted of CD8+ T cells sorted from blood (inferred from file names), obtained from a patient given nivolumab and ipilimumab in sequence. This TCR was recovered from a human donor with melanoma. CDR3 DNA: TGTGCCAGCATGAGGACAAATTACCTCTATGGCTACACCTTC. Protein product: CASMRTNYLYGYTF.